A selection of T cell receptor beta chains follows, all from one sample in a study of CD8+CD57+ T cells in acquired aplastic anemia. TCRdb reprocessed the reads via MiXCR and lists one record per CDR3 protein. The data hold about 200,000 distinct CDR3 sequences, with less than 60% observed a single time. The sequenced material came from sorted CD4+, CD8+, or CD8+CD57+ T cells (not recorded which) from PBMCs. The origin of the receptors is a human donor with aplastic anemia. CDR3s include the opening cysteine and the closing phenylalanine or tryptophan. The D gene is left open where the match is weak. Size is stated for part of the rows, as once, few or many counts, or as a class when the clone is expanded.

>TRBJ2-7|many|TRBV6-1|TRBD2
TGTGCCAGCAGTTGGACTAGCGTGAGCTACGAGCAGTACTTC
CASSWTSVSYEQYF
>TRBJ2-3|many|TRBV12-3/TRBV12-4|NA
TGTGCCAGCAGTTTCCCCCCAGCATTGGATACGCAGTATTTT
CASSFPPALDTQYF
>TRBJ2-6|few|TRBV5-4|NA
TGTGCCAGCAGCTTGGGGTTCCGATTTTCTGGGGCCAACGTCCTGACTTTC
CASSLGFRFSGANVLTF
>TRBJ1-3|once|TRBV10-2|TRBD1
TGCGCCAGCGGGCCCTTGGACAGGGTGTTTTCTGGAAACACCATATATTTT
CASGPLDRVFSGNTIYF
>TRBJ2-5|NA|TRBV10-3|TRBD2
TGTGCCATCAGGGGACTAATCCAAGAGACCCAGTACTTC
CAIRGLIQETQYF
>TRBJ2-5|many|TRBV19|TRBD2
TGTGCCAGTAGTATGACTAGCGGGTTTCGGGAGACCCAGTACTTC
CASSMTSGFRETQYF
>TRBJ1-6|NA|TRBV2|NA
TGTGCCAGCGGGGTCGGCTCACCCCTCCACTTT
CASGVGSPLHF
>TRBJ2-7|many|TRBV12-3/TRBV12-4|NA
TGTGCCAGCAGGGCAACCGGGACCTCCTACGAGCAGTACTTC
CASRATGTSYEQYF
>TRBJ1-2|NA|TRBV7-2|TRBD1
TGTGCCAGCAGCTTAGCGGGGACAGGGGGATCAGGGGGCTACACCTTC
CASSLAGTGGSGGYTF
>TRBJ2-5|few|TRBV9|NA
TGTGCCAGCAGCCCCGACCTTTGGGAGACCCAGTACTTC
CASSPDLWETQYF
>TRBJ2-7|many|TRBV7-3|NA
TGTGCCAGCAGCTTAGTTCAAGACTACGAGCAGTACTTC
CASSLVQDYEQYF
>TRBJ1-6|few|TRBV6-1|NA
TGTGCCAGCAGGGCAGGGAAACCCAGCTCCCATAATTCACCCCTCCACTTT
CASRAGKPSSHNSPLHF
>TRBJ1-5|NA|TRBV4-1|NA
TGCGCCAGCAGCGAAGAACAAGCGGGGGGGAGGAGGCCCCAGCATTTT
CASSEEQAGGRRPQHF
>TRBJ2-7|once|TRBV10-3|NA
TGTGCCATCAGTGAGTCGTACCTAAGTGAGCAGTACTTC
CAISESYLSEQYF
>TRBJ1-2|many|TRBV6-6|TRBD1
TGTGCCAGCAGACTCACCGGGACAGGGACTGGCTACACCTTC
CASRLTGTGTGYTF
>TRBJ1-1|NA|TRBV7-9|TRBD1
TGTGCCAGCAGCTTACGTAGGGGGCACACTGAAGCTTTCTTT
CASSLRRGHTEAFF
>TRBJ1-1|NA|TRBV29-1|NA
TGCAGCGTTGCAGGTAGAATGAACACTGAAGCTTTCTTT
CSVAGRMNTEAFF
>TRBJ2-2|many|TRBV10-3|NA
TGTGCCATCAGTGGGAAAACAGGGAACACCGGGGAGCTGTTTTTT
CAISGKTGNTGELFF
>TRBJ1-5|many|TRBV5-1|NA
TGCGCCAGCAGCTTGGCCCGACAGTCGAATCAGCCCCAGCATTTT
CASSLARQSNQPQHF
>TRBJ1-4|NA|TRBV20-1|NA
TGCAGTGCTAGACCGGGCAGGGTTAGTGAAAAACTGTTTTTT
CSARPGRVSEKLFF
>TRBJ1-2|once|TRBV20-1|TRBD1
TGCAGTGCGCCGGGACAGGGCCCCCAACTTAACTATGGCTACACCTTC
CSAPGQGPQLNYGYTF
>TRBJ2-5|NA|TRBV7-9|TRBD2
TGTGCCAGCAGCCCCGGGACTAGCGGGGGACAAGAGACCCAGTACTTC
CASSPGTSGGQETQYF
>TRBJ2-2|many|TRBV10-3|NA
TGTGCCATCAGTGAGTCGGGACTCGGGGAGCTGTTTTTT
CAISESGLGELFF
>TRBJ1-5|NA|TRBV19|NA
TGTGCCAGTAGTACCACCCACCGACAGCCCCAGCATTTT
CASSTTHRQPQHF
>TRBJ2-7|NA|TRBV7-3|TRBD1
TGTGCCAGCAGCTTAAATGGGGACAGGCGCCACGAGCAGTACTTC
CASSLNGDRRHEQYF
>TRBJ2-3|many|TRBV7-7|TRBD1
TGTGCCAGCAGGATCAACAGGGGGCGCGCAGATACGCAGTATTTT
CASRINRGRADTQYF
>TRBJ1-1|many|TRBV20-1|NA
TGCAGTGCTAGAGTGATGGGGGGGAGTTTGGTTGAAGGAGCTTTCTTT
CSARVMGGSLVEGAFF
>TRBJ2-3|once|TRBV11-1|NA
TGTGCCAGCAGCTTCACGTCCCTCACAGATACGCAGTATTTT
CASSFTSLTDTQYF
>TRBJ1-6|many|TRBV4-1|TRBD1
TGCGCCAGCAGCCAACTAGCAGGGGGACAGGTCGCCTATAATTCACCCCTCCACTTT
CASSQLAGGQVAYNSPLHF
>TRBJ2-7|many|TRBV5-1|TRBD1
TGCGCCAGCAGCGACGGAGGGACAGGGGCGTTAAAGCAGTACTTC
CASSDGGTGALKQYF
>TRBJ1-2|NA|TRBV20-1|TRBD1
TGCAGTGCCAGCAGTAGACGACAGGGAGCTAACTATGGCTACACCTTC
CSASSRRQGANYGYTF
>TRBJ1-6|once|TRBV14|NA
TGTGCCAGCAGCCAAGATGCCAGGAATAATTCACCCCTCCACTTT
CASSQDARNNSPLHF
>TRBJ2-7|NA|TRBV7-9|NA
TGTGCCAGCAGCTTAGTGGGGGACGCGCAGTACTTC
CASSLVGDAQYF
>TRBJ2-2|many|TRBV6-6|NA
TGTGCCAGCAGTCGCTCGCCGACTACCCACGGGGAGCTGTTTTTT
CASSRSPTTHGELFF
>TRBJ2-6|NA|TRBV12-3/TRBV12-4|TRBD1
TGTGCCAGCAGTTGGGACAGGGGTCCGACAGGCACTGAAGCTTTC
CASSWDRGPTGTEAF
>TRBJ1-6|many|TRBV2|NA
TGTGCCAGCAGGGAGGAGCGGGGTAATTCACCCCTCCACTTT
CASREERGNSPLHF
>TRBJ2-3|NA|TRBV7-9|NA
TGTGCCAGCAGCGTGGGACGGGCCACAGATACGCAGTATTTT
CASSVGRATDTQYF